One T cell receptor beta chain is described in this entry. Its matching antigen is unknown. This may be a read error, as it is one base from a much larger clone. CDR1 is SGHKS, CDR2 YYEKEE, per germline (reference sequence). This CDR3 has 15 amino acids. Trimming cost V 3 bases and J 2 bases, with 13 bases left between them. MiXCR was run by TCRdb on the 5' RACE reads, yielding one entry per CDR3 protein. The table shows roughly 120,000 distinct CDR3 sequences, with more than 6% occurring only once. The data derive from a study of T cells after yellow fever vaccination. Findings and caveats of the study: Only a minor proportion of clonotypes was detected across both CD4 and CD8 compartments. Contamination by abundant bulk-population clonotypes could be present in FACS-sorted repertoires. Reappearance after the booster was observed for most primary-vaccination clones (roughly 96% CD4, over 70% CD8).

The V gene is TRBV5-5, the J gene TRBJ2-3; tentative D call: TRBD1 (5 bases). The starting material was CD4+ T cells sorted from PBMCs, obtained around 10 days after the first yellow fever vaccination. The sequence was collected from a man between 18 and 35 years old who received the YFV17D yellow fever vaccine. The CDR3 DNA reads TGTGCCAGCAGCTCCGGACAAGCGTCCACAGATACGCAGTATTTT. Amino acids: CASSSGQASTDTQYF.